Given below is one TCR beta chain in context. This sample was included in a study of blood T cell repertoires in COVID-19. For the study at large: From T cells, B-cell-depleted T cells, or PBMCs came the material, which was cDNA or gDNA.

Clones were read by immunoSEQ multiplex PCR, and TCRdb kept only the in-frame ones, dropping some. The table has 90,000 to 110,000 clones, 84% seen once. This CDR3 has 14 residues. Trimming took off 1 base at V and 4 bases at J, with 10 bases between the two ends. Germline assignment: CDR1 LNHDA and CDR2 SQIVND (reference sequence). Sequenced sample: peripheral blood. The V and J genes are TRBV19 and TRBJ1-1; TRBD1 might be the D (5 bases). The clonotype was recovered from a woman aged 50 to 60 with acute or convalescent COVID-19. Here the CDR3 DNA reads TGTGCCAGTAGTATAGGGGGCCTGGGCACTGAAGCTTTCTTT. It codes for CASSIGGLGTEAFF. The complete variable domain, with remaining parts taken from reference TRBV19 and TRBJ1-1, reads DGGITQSPKYLFRKEGQNVTLSCEQNLNHDAMYWYRQDPGQGLRLIYYSQIVNDFQKGDIAEGYSVSREKKESFPLTVTSAQKNPTAFYLCASSIGGLGTEAFFGQGTRLTVV.